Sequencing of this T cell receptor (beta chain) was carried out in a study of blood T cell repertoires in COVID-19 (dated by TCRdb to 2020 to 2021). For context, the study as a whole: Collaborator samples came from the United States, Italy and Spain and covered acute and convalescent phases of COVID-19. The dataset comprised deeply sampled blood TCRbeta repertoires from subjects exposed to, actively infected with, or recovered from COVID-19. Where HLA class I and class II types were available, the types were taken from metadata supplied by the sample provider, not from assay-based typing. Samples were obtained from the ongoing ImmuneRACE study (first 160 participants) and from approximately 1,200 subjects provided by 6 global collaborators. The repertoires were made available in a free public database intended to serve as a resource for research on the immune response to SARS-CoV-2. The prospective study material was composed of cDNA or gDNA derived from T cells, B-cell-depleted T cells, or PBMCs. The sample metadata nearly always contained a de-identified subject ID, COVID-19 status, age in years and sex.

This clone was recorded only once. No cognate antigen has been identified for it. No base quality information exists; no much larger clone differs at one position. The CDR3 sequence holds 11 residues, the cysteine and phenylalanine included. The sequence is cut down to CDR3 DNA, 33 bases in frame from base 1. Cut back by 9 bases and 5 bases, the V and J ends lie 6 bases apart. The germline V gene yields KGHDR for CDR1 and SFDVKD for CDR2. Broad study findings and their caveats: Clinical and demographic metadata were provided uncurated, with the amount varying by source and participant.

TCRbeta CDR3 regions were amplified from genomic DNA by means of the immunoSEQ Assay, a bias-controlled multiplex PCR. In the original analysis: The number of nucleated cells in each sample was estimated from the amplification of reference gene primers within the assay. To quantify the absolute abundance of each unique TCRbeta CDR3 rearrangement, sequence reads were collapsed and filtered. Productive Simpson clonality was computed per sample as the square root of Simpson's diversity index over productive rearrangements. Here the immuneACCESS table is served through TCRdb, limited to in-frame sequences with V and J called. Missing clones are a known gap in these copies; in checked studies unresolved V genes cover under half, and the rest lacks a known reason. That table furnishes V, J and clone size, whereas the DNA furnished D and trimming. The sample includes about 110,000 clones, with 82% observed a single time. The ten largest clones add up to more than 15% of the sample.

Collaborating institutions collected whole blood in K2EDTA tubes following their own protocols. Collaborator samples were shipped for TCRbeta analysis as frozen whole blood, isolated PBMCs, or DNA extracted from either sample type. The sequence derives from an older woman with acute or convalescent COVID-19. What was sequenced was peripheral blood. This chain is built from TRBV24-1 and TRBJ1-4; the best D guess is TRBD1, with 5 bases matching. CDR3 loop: CATGANEKLFF. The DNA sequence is TGTGCCACCGGGGCGAATGAAAAACTGTTTTTT.